This TCR beta chain was sequenced in a study of cytomegalovirus exposure and HLA in healthy donors. Researchers ran the PCR with 60 Vbeta and 13 Jbeta primers. Clones were sequenced by immunoSEQ multiplex PCR, and TCRdb holds only the in-frame ones, with some missing. The data show about 190,000 clones, roughly 80% seen once. This clone was recorded a few times. Sequenced input: PBMCs. The sequence came from a woman in her twenties or thirties in good health and CMV-seropositive.

The CDR3 protein is CASSYQFSYEQYF. The CDR3 DNA reads as TGTGCCAGCAGTTACCAGTTCTCCTACGAGCAGTACTTC. The chain joins TRBV6-5 to TRBJ2-7; no clear D gene. Trimming took 2 bases from V and 0 from J, leaving 5 bases between them. In germline, CDR1 is MNHEY, CDR2 SVGAGI. This CDR3 contains 13 residues.